This T cell receptor (beta chain) derives from a study of sequential checkpoint blockade in melanoma. Study as a whole: First-line arms were nivolumab then ipilimumab, or the reverse, randomized 1:1. Maintenance nivolumab came after either treatment sequence.

Data came from immunoSEQ multiplex PCR; TCRdb stores just in-frame clones and leaves some out. The data show 25,000 to 30,000 clones, with 70% to 80% seen just once and approximately 12% held by the top ten. Germline loops: CDR1 SGHNT, CDR2 YYREEE (reference sequence). The CDR3 spans 15 residues. The trim removed 4 bases at V and 5 bases at J, leaving 11 bases unmatched. As to treatment: randomized to nivolumab then ipilimumab (arm A) or the reverse (arm B). DNA-damaging chemotherapy had not been given to any patient beforehand. Live CD3+CD8+ CD19− CD56− cells were sorted from PBMCs. This chain uses TRBV5-4 with TRBJ1-1; 7 bases fit TRBD1. The starting material was CD8+ T cells sorted from blood (inferred from file names), obtained from a patient given nivolumab and ipilimumab in sequence. The sequence was collected from a human donor with melanoma. DNA for the CDR3: TGTGCCAGCAGCCCAGATTACAGGGGAGTGACTGAAGCTTTCTTT. It translates to CASSPDYRGVTEAFF.